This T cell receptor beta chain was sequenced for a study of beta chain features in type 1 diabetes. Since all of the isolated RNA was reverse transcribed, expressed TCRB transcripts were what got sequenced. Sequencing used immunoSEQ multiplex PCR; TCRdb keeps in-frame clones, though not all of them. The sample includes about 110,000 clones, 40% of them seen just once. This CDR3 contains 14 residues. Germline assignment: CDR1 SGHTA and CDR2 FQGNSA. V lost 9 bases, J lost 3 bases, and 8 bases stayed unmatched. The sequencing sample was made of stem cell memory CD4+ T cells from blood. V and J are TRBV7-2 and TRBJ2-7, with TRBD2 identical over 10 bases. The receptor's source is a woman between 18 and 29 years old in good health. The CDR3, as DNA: TGTGCCAGTTCTACTAGCGGGGTTTACTACGAGCAGTACTTC. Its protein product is CASSTSGVYYEQYF.